The 14 T cell receptor beta chains given below trace back to one sample, sequenced in a study of T cell responses to AZD1222 COVID-19 vaccine listed by TCRdb under 2021. Receptors were amplified or captured by the immunoSEQ multiplex PCR assay. The source is immuneACCESS, and TCRdb retained only in-frame sequences with V and J called. Part of the clones is not carried over; for the studies checked, unresolved V genes explain less than half of this, and the remainder is unexplained. The sample yields 100,000 or so clones; 70% to 90% were counted once. 7% to 10% of the sample is taken by the ten largest. The sample's time point label, decoded: baseline before first vaccination. This specimen consisted of peripheral blood, obtained on day 0 of AZD1222 vaccination. The receptors shown here come from an adult in good health.

In this sample, this clone turned up a few times. V is TRBV4-2 and J is TRBJ1-1, with D possibly being TRBD1 (6 bases). Trimming pared 3 bases from V and 1 base from J, leaving 12 bases between. The germline V gene has CDR1 LGHNA and CDR2 YNFKEQ. The CDR3 is made up of 15 amino acids. CDR3 in amino acids: CASSHSQGWNTEAFF. The CDR3 region has the DNA TGTGCCAGCAGCCATTCGCAGGGGTGGAACACTGAAGCTTTCTTT.

This sequence joins TRBV5-1 and TRBJ2-3; possibly TRBD2 for D (5 bases). V was shortened by 5 bases and J by 6 bases, with 13 bases between the two germline ends. The CDR3 covers 13 residues. Germline CDR1 is SGHRS and CDR2 is YFSETQ. Here the CDR3 reads CASRTGGYDTQYF. The CDR3 DNA reads as TGCGCCAGCAGGACTGGCGGGTACGATACGCAGTATTTT.

The CDR3 loop is CASSMGRAGGAPREQYF. CDR3 DNA sequence: TGTGCCAGTAGTATGGGTCGCGCCGGCGGGGCTCCCCGCGAGCAGTACTTC. The rearrangement joins TRBV19 to TRBJ2-7, with D tentatively TRBD2 (6 bases). This CDR3 has 17 residues. V shed 3 bases and J shed 6 bases, with 24 bases lying between them. Germline values: CDR1 LNHDA, CDR2 SQIVND (reference sequence).

J is TRBJ1-1 and V is TRBV28; D gene ambiguous. V was clipped by 6 bases and J by 6 bases, with 14 bases between them. There are 13 residues in the CDR3. Germline V gene data show CDR1 as MDHEN and CDR2 as SYDVKM. In nucleotides, the CDR3 is TGTGCCAGCAGGATAGGTGGGAAGTCTGAAGCTTTCTTT. Translating gives CASRIGGKSEAFF.

This chain joins TRBV6-5 and TRBJ2-1; D perhaps matches TRBD1 (6 bases). Germline V gene lookup returns CDR1 MNHEY and CDR2 SVGAGI. The V gene lost 7 bases and the J gene lost 9 bases, with 16 bases spanning the gap. CDR3 length equals 13 residues. Written as DNA, the CDR3 is TGTGCCAGCATCGACGGGTGGGGGCTTGAGCAGTTCTTC. Translating it yields CASIDGWGLEQFF.

The V and J genes are TRBV28 and TRBJ1-1; 10 bases map to TRBD1. Germline-derived CDR1 and CDR2 are MDHEN and SYDVKM. V shed 7 bases and J 5 bases; nucleotides not matched to a gene: 4. This CDR3 spans 13 amino acids. In DNA, the CDR3 is TGTGCCAGCACTGGACAGGGGGAAACTGAAGCTTTCTTT. It encodes CASTGQGETEAFF.

V and J are TRBV20-1 and TRBJ2-1; 10 positions agree with TRBD2. Trimming removed 3 bases from V and 5 bases from J; junction bases left unmatched: 7. The CDR3 totals 15 residues. In germline, CDR1 is DFQATT, CDR2 SNEGSKA (reference sequence). The CDR3 loop is CSASRSLAGNNEQFF. The CDR3 bases are TGCAGTGCTAGTCGGTCACTAGCGGGAAACAATGAGCAGTTCTTC.

The chain couples TRBV27 to TRBJ1-4; TRBD1 agrees at 8 bases. CDR3 length equals 14 residues. The J segment lost 8 bases and the V segment lost 0 bases, leaving 2 bases of the junction unmatched. Germline-derived CDR1 and CDR2 are MNHEY and SMNVEV (reference sequence). The CDR3: CASSLSAGGEKLFF. The CDR3 DNA follows: TGTGCCAGCAGTTTATCGGCAGGGGGCGAAAAACTGTTTTTT. The full variable domain, its missing parts supplied by reference TRBV27 and TRBJ1-4, is EAQVTQNPRYLITVTGKKLTVTCSQNMNHEYMSWYRQDPGLGLRQIYYSMNVEVTDKGDVPEGYKVSRKEKRNFPLILESPSPNQTSLYFCASSLSAGGEKLFFGSGTQLSVL.

The chain recombines TRBV5-1 with TRBJ2-3, with D perhaps matching TRBD1 or TRBD2 (7 bases each). Trimming took 2 bases from V and 3 from J, leaving 13 bases between them. Germline assignment: CDR1 SGHRS and CDR2 YFSETQ. The CDR3 loop spans 15 amino acids. DNA for the CDR3: TGCGCCAGCAGCTTTACAGGGGAGGGAACAGATACGCAGTATTTT. Translating it yields CASSFTGEGTDTQYF.

This clone came up a few times. This chain uses TRBV6-5 with TRBJ1-1, with D maybe TRBD1 (6 bases). The CDR3 covers 13 residues. Trimming shortened V by 4 bases and J by 4 bases, and 10 bases separated the two germline ends. Germline CDR1 and CDR2: MNHEY and SVGAGI. Here the CDR3 DNA reads TGTGCCAGCAGTTGGAACAGGGCCACTGAAGCTTTCTTT. Encoded protein: CASSWNRATEAFF.

This clone was observed once. The gene calls are TRBV19 and TRBJ1-5; TRBD1 might be the D (5 bases). This CDR3 has 15 amino acids. The V gene lost 5 bases and the J gene lost 5 bases, with 16 bases spanning the gap. In germline, CDR1 is LNHDA, CDR2 SQIVND (reference sequence). The CDR3 protein is CASSLSTGGHQPQHF. DNA of the CDR3: TGTGCCAGTAGTCTTTCTACCGGGGGACATCAGCCCCAGCATTTT.

The CDR3 nucleotides read TGTGCCAGCAGCTTAGATCATACAGGGGGTGAGCAGTTCTTC. It yields the protein CASSLDHTGGEQFF. The rearrangement joins TRBV11-2 to TRBJ2-1, with TRBD1 matching over 8 bases. The CDR3 covers 14 residues. Losses at the gene ends were 0 bases for V and 9 bases for J; bases not matched to a gene: 4. CDR1 and CDR2 (germline): SGHAT, FQNNGV.

The chain carries TRBV12-3 or TRBV12-4 and TRBJ1-2; D gene unclear. V lost 3 bases, J lost 6 bases, and 8 bases lay in between. The length of the CDR3 is 12 residues. The CDR3 is CASSFAVDGYTF. The CDR3 region has the DNA TGTGCCAGCAGTTTCGCCGTGGATGGCTACACCTTC.

V and J are TRBV27 and TRBJ1-2, with D uncertain. CDR3 length: 11 amino acids. CDR1 and CDR2 from the germline V gene are MNHEY and SMNVEV (reference sequence). Trimming shortened V by 7 bases and J by 4 bases, and 7 bases separated the two germline ends. This CDR3 reads CASTLIYGYTF. The CDR3, as DNA: TGTGCCAGCACCCTGATCTATGGCTACACCTTC.